This T cell receptor (beta chain) was sequenced for a study of blood T cell repertoires in COVID-19. Some clones are missing from TCRdb's copy, which holds only in-frame ones; the method was immunoSEQ multiplex PCR. The table lists approximately 210,000 clones, 80% to 85% of them singletons, with over 9.5% in the top ten. The germline CDR1 and CDR2 sequences are MNHNY and SVGAGI (reference sequence). Trimming left V 5 bases short and J 3 bases short, with 17 bases between. CDR3 size: 15 residues. The receptor's source is a woman at least 80 years old with COVID-19, enrolled during active disease. The chain combines TRBV6-6 with TRBJ2-7; the D gene is possibly TRBD1 (6 bases). The sample comprised peripheral blood. CDR3 region: CASSPTIGGSYEQYV. The CDR3 DNA follows: TGTGCCAGCAGTCCCACAATAGGGGGTAGCTACGAGCAGTACGTC.